The 16 T cell receptor beta chains presented below share a single source sample, sequenced in a study of T cell repertoires in cytomegalovirus infection. TCRdb called the reads again in MiXCR, with one record for every CDR3 protein. In the table there are 200,000 to 250,000 distinct CDR3 sequences, about 20% of which are singletons. Sequencing was done on a sample of CD8+ T cells from PBMCs. Source of these receptors: a human donor in good health (CMV status not recorded). Some clones in this sample may be carry-over from other donors' samples.

The chain links TRBV27 to TRBJ1-5; TRBD1 aligns across 7 bases. Germline CDR1 reads MNHEY; CDR2 reads SMNVEV (reference sequence). The CDR3 is 14 amino acids. The V segment lost 6 bases and the J segment 2 bases; nucleotides outside the gene matches: 4. The CDR3 loop is CASRLTGGNQPQHF. The DNA of the CDR3 is TGTGCCAGCAGATTAACAGGGGGCAATCAGCCCCAGCATTTT.

This clonotype has more than one count but fewer than ten. V is TRBV28 and J is TRBJ1-2; 7 nucleotides align to TRBD1. The CDR3 has 16 residues. J gave up 8 bases and V 2 bases, and 14 bases lay outside the gene matches. In germline, CDR1 is MDHEN, CDR2 SYDVKM. The CDR3 loop reads CASSLLLDTGVEGYTF. CDR3 sequence (DNA): TGTGCCAGCAGTTTACTACTAGATACAGGGGTAGAAGGCTACACCTTC.

The table lists this clonotype with a few counts. V is TRBV14 and J is TRBJ2-3; no firm D call. CDR3 length: 17 residues. The V gene's germline CDR1 is SGHDN and CDR2 FVKESK. The V gene lost 1 base and the J gene lost 5 bases, with 19 bases spanning the gap. The CDR3 DNA sequence: TGTGCCAGCAGCCAAGTCTGGGAAAATAGAAGGGAAGATACGCAGTATTTT. This codes for CASSQVWENRREDTQYF.

The table lists this clonotype with many counts. The chain carries TRBV28 and TRBJ2-7; no firm D call. Trimming removed 5 bases from V and 5 bases from J, with 4 bases in between. The CDR3 sequence is 10 residues long. Germline V CDR1 and CDR2: MDHEN, SYDVKM. The CDR3 is CASSVNEQYF. CDR3 nucleotides: TGTGCCAGCAGTGTGAACGAGCAGTACTTC.

This rearrangement joins TRBV10-3 to TRBJ1-5, with TRBD1 identical over 7 bases. Germline CDR1 is ENHRY and CDR2 is SYGVKD. With V trimmed by 11 bases and J by 0 bases, 7 bases remained unmatched. This CDR3 region has 14 residues. CDR3 coding DNA: TGTGCCTCGAACACAGGGGATAGCAATCAGCCCCAGCATTTT. Protein product: CASNTGDSNQPQHF.

The sample holds a few counts of this clonotype. The CDR3 coding sequence is TGTGCCAGCAGCCAAGAACGAAAACCCGGGGGCACTGGCTACACCTTC. It translates to CASSQERKPGGTGYTF. The genes are TRBV14 and TRBJ1-2, with a weak D call TRBD1 (6 bases). Germline CDR1 is SGHDN and CDR2 is FVKESK. Trimming took 0 bases from V and 7 from J, leaving 18 bases between them. This CDR3 has 16 amino acids.

V and J are TRBV7-6 and TRBJ1-2; D is undetermined. Trimming removed 1 base from V and 1 base from J, with 10 bases in between. Germline CDR1 and CDR2: SGHVS and FNYEAQ. The CDR3 totals 15 residues. The CDR3 region is CASSLVSEFNYGYTF. The CDR3 coding sequence is TGTGCCAGCAGCTTAGTGTCAGAATTTAACTATGGCTACACCTTC. Full variable domain (rest looked up from reference TRBV7-6 and TRBJ1-2): GAGVSQSPRYKVTKRGQDVALRCDPISGHVSLYWYRQALGQGPEFLTYFNYEAQQDKSGLPNDRFSAERPEGSISTLTIQRTEQRDSAMYRCASSLVSEFNYGYTFGSGTRLTVV.

The table lists this clonotype with many counts. This chain joins TRBV2 and TRBJ1-2; the D is unclear. The CDR3 length is 13 residues. Germline loops: CDR1 SNHLY, CDR2 FYNNEI. Trimming left V 1 base short and J 8 bases short, with 11 bases between. CDR3: CASSEDNKEGYTF. CDR3 DNA: TGTGCCAGCAGTGAAGACAACAAAGAAGGCTACACCTTC.

This clonotype was observed many times. J is TRBJ2-7 and V is TRBV7-6; possible D gene TRBD2, 5 bases. The CDR3 spans 16 residues. V was trimmed by 1 base and J by 0 bases, leaving 13 bases between them. Looked up from germline, CDR1 is SGHVS and CDR2 is FNYEAQ. The CDR3 region has the DNA TGTGCCAGCAGCTTAGAGCTGGGAGCTACCTCCTACGAGCAGTACTTC. Its protein product is CASSLELGATSYEQYF.

This clonotype turned up a few times. The chain recombines TRBV18 with TRBJ1-1; D gene uncertain. V was pared by 3 bases and J by 5 bases, with 19 bases between. CDR3 length: 16 amino acids. Per the germline V gene, CDR1 is KGHSH and CDR2 is LQKENI. For the CDR3, the DNA is TGTGCCAGCTCACCCCTAAATGAGGATCCGGGGACTGAAGCTTTCTTT. Protein product: CASSPLNEDPGTEAFF.

The chain couples TRBV4-2 to TRBJ2-1; D possibly corresponds to TRBD2 (6 bases). CDR3 length equals 13 residues. The V gene's germline CDR1 is LGHNA and CDR2 YNFKEQ. Trimming shortened V by 1 base and J by 8 bases, and 9 bases separated the two germline ends. The CDR3 coding sequence is TGTGCCAGCAGCCAAGGCGGGGACTATGAGCAGTTCTTC. Translation gives CASSQGGDYEQFF.

The chain recombines TRBV6-2 or TRBV6-3 with TRBJ1-5; 7 bases fit TRBD1. CDR1 is MNHEY and CDR2 is SVGEGT in the germline V gene. The V segment lost 6 bases and the J segment 3 bases; nucleotides outside the gene matches: 11. The CDR3 totals 16 residues. CDR3 loop: CASSDDRDSVNQPQHF. CDR3 sequence (DNA): TGTGCCAGCAGCGATGACCGGGACAGCGTCAATCAGCCCCAGCATTTT.

This clonotype was detected only a few times. This rearrangement joins TRBV11-2 to TRBJ1-2, with TRBD1 identical over 11 bases. The ends lost 0 bases at V and 4 bases at J; junction bases unmatched: 7. This CDR3 is built from 17 residues. CDR1 and CDR2 (germline): SGHAT, FQNNGV. The CDR3 is CASSLDTRTGGIYGYTF. As DNA, the CDR3 is TGTGCCAGCAGCTTAGATACCCGGACAGGGGGCATCTATGGCTACACCTTC.

CDR3 coding DNA: TGTGCCAGCAGTTTATACGCGTCCATGAACACTGAAGCTTTCTTT. Translating it yields CASSLYASMNTEAFF. This chain joins TRBV5-6 and TRBJ1-1; no clear D. Germline CDR1 SGHDT, CDR2 YYEEEE. Deletions cut 5 bases from V and 0 bases from J, with 14 bases between. This CDR3 spans 15 amino acids.

This clonotype showed up many times. The J gene is TRBJ1-2, the V gene TRBV20-1; 7 bases are shared with TRBD1. Losses at the gene ends were 0 bases for V and 4 bases for J; bases not matched to a gene: 2. CDR3 length equals 13 residues. The germline V gene encodes CDR1 DFQATT and CDR2 SNEGSKA (reference sequence). In nucleotides, the CDR3 is TGCAGTGCTAGAGATCGGGACAGCTATGGCTACACCTTC. Translating it yields CSARDRDSYGYTF.

This clonotype was observed at least ten times. This rearrangement joins TRBV6-2 or TRBV6-3 to TRBJ2-1; no clear D. Trimming removed 7 bases at V and 7 bases at J, with 14 bases between. This CDR3 contains 13 residues. Germline-derived CDR1 and CDR2 are MNHEY and SVGEGT. The CDR3 spells CASTAHSRNEQFF. The DNA for the CDR3 is TGTGCCAGCACAGCTCACTCTAGGAATGAGCAGTTCTTC.